The next 30 T cell receptor beta chains were all read from a single sample in a study of blood T cell repertoires in COVID-19. Clones were read by immunoSEQ multiplex PCR, and TCRdb kept only the in-frame ones, dropping some. The sample carries approximately 220,000 clones, around 84% recorded once. Sequencing was carried out using PBMCs or T cells enriched from blood (not recorded which). The receptors originated from a woman in her thirties or forties with acute COVID-19.

The chain has TRBV19 and TRBJ1-1; tentative D call: TRBD1 (5 bases). The CDR3 length is 14 residues. Germline V CDR1 and CDR2: LNHDA, SQIVND (reference sequence). V lost 4 bases and J lost 0, with 9 bases in between. This chain's CDR3 is CASSNGGVNTEAFF. CDR3 nucleotide sequence: TGTGCCAGTAGTAATGGAGGGGTGAACACTGAAGCTTTCTTT.

This clone is a singleton in its sample. This chain joins TRBV7-2 and TRBJ1-5; 10 bases align to TRBD1. Germline-derived CDR1 and CDR2 are SGHTA and FQGNSA. The CDR3 is 18 amino acids. V shed 5 bases, J shed 6 bases, and the junction held 16 bases outside the gene matches. This CDR3 is CASSPMPGQGRLGQPQHF. CDR3 DNA sequence: TGTGCCAGCAGCCCGATGCCGGGACAGGGGAGGTTAGGTCAGCCCCAGCATTTT.

The V call is TRBV6-1, the J call TRBJ1-2; D is unclear. Germline loops: CDR1 MNHNS, CDR2 SASEGT. Trimming stripped 1 base from V and 7 bases from J, with 7 bases between. CDR3 length: 12 amino acids. The CDR3 DNA is TGTGCCAGCAGTGAAGGAGAGGGTGGCTACACCTTC. This translates into CASSEGEGGYTF.

The V call is TRBV3-1 (or the pseudogene TRBV3-2), the J call TRBJ2-5; possible D gene TRBD2, 5 bases. The CDR3 length is 17 residues. Germline CDR1 LGHDT, CDR2 YNNKEL (reference sequence). V lost 0 bases and J lost 4, with 18 bases in between. The CDR3 nucleotides are TGTGCCAGCAGCCAAGACTTCGGACTCCCGGATCCAGAGACCCAGTACTTC. Amino acids: CASSQDFGLPDPETQYF.

The chain employs TRBV4-1 and TRBJ1-5; TRBD1 matches at 10 bases. Trimming removed 2 bases from V and 6 bases from J; junction bases left unmatched: 10. This CDR3 has 17 amino acids. Germline V gene lookup returns CDR1 MGHRA and CDR2 YSYEKL. The CDR3 is CASSQLLGQGKFQPQHF. CDR3 nucleotide sequence: TGCGCCAGCAGCCAATTGTTGGGACAGGGGAAGTTTCAGCCCCAGCATTTT.

This chain links TRBV7-3 with TRBJ2-7; D possibly corresponds to TRBD1 (5 bases). CDR1 is SGHTA and CDR2 is FQGTGA in the germline V gene. The CDR3 consists of 13 residues. Trimming took off 5 bases at V and 6 bases at J, with 14 bases between the two ends. The CDR3 DNA reads as TGTGCCAGCAGCCAAGGGGTTTCGGGCGAGCAGTACTTC. Protein product: CASSQGVSGEQYF.

The V call is TRBV9, the J call TRBJ2-1; TRBD1 agrees at 9 bases. V dropped 2 bases and J dropped 7; count of bases not matched to a gene: 10. CDR3 length: 16 residues. Germline V gene data show CDR1 as SGDLS and CDR2 as YYNGEE. The CDR3 region is CASSVSGTGLWNEQFF. The CDR3 bases are TGTGCCAGCAGCGTGAGCGGGACAGGGTTATGGAATGAGCAGTTCTTC. Full variable domain (rest looked up from reference TRBV9 and TRBJ2-1): DSGVTQTPKHLITATGQRVTLRCSPRSGDLSVYWYQQSLDQGLQFLIQYYNGEERAKGNILERFSAQQFPDLHSELNLSSLELGDSALYFCASSVSGTGLWNEQFFGPGTRLTVL.

The V and J genes are TRBV3-1 (or the pseudogene TRBV3-2) and TRBJ2-1; D call uncertain. The CDR3 length is 15 residues. Trimming took off 1 base at V and 10 bases at J, with 17 bases between the two ends. The germline V gene has CDR1 LGHDT and CDR2 YNNKEL (reference sequence). The CDR3 sequence is CASSQGRRVRIEQFF. The CDR3 DNA sequence: TGTGCCAGCAGCCAAGGTCGACGTGTCAGGATAGAGCAGTTCTTC.

With regard to this clone: The limits of the CDR3 on the DNA are not certain, so only TCRdb's listed CDR3 is given. This sequence joins TRBV21-1 and TRBJ2-5; TRBD1 reflects the table's D call only, with no check against the DNA. TRBV21-1 is noted as a pseudogene. The CDR3 contains 17 residues when both ends are counted. The CDR3 spells CASSKVARGAYQETQYF.

This clone was seen a single time. The chain links TRBV12-5 to TRBJ2-5; 8 nucleotides match TRBD2. Germline CDR1 reads LGHNT; CDR2 reads FRNRAP. The CDR3 contains 16 residues. V was clipped by 1 base and J by 4 bases; unmatched bases: 8. The CDR3 nucleotides are TGTGCTAGTGGTTTGGCTTTAGCGGGGAGGGGAGAGACCCAGTACTTC. This gives the protein CASGLALAGRGETQYF.

As for this clone: Other nucleotide sequences from this sample produce the same CDR3. The chain links TRBV19 to TRBJ1-1, with D unclear. The germline CDR1 and CDR2 sequences are LNHDA and SQIVND (reference sequence). CDR3 length: 12 residues. Trimming took off 3 bases at V and 3 bases at J, with 5 bases between the two ends. The CDR3 is CASSIQDTEAFF. CDR3 DNA sequence: TGTGCCAGTAGTATTCAGGACACTGAAGCTTTCTTT. The whole variable domain, filled in from reference TRBV19 and TRBJ1-1, reads DGGITQSPKYLFRKEGQNVTLSCEQNLNHDAMYWYRQDPGQGLRLIYYSQIVNDFQKGDIAEGYSVSREKKESFPLTVTSAQKNPTAFYLCASSIQDTEAFFGQGTRLTVV.

The rearrangement joins TRBV6-5 to TRBJ1-1; D is unresolved. Germline CDR1 reads MNHEY; CDR2 reads SVGAGI. The CDR3 has 14 residues. The V end lost 0 bases, the J end lost 7 bases, and 12 bases lay between the germline ends. The CDR3 DNA follows: TGTGCCAGCAGTTACTCAAGGTGGCGGAGTGAAGCTTTCTTT. This codes for CASSYSRWRSEAFF.

This clone has more than one count but fewer than ten. The chain employs TRBV19 and TRBJ2-1, with 7 bases aligning to TRBD1. The germline gives CDR1 LNHDA, CDR2 SQIVND (reference sequence). The CDR3 is 15 amino acids. J gave up 4 bases and V 4 bases, and 7 bases lay outside the gene matches. The CDR3 is CASSTGTALYNEQFF. CDR3 nucleotide sequence: TGTGCCAGTAGTACTGGGACAGCCCTATACAATGAGCAGTTCTTC.

V is TRBV7-3 and J is TRBJ2-3; D gene uncertain. The CDR3 has 14 residues. V lost 0 bases to trimming and J lost 7 bases, with 11 bases between them. Germline CDR1 is SGHTA and CDR2 is FQGTGA. The CDR3 spells CASSLTDDSHTQYF. CDR3 coding DNA: TGTGCCAGCAGCTTAACTGACGACTCTCATACGCAGTATTTT.

The chain joins TRBV7-9 to TRBJ1-3; 7 bases agree with TRBD1. V lost 5 bases, J lost 4 bases, and 8 bases stayed unmatched. Germline-derived CDR1 and CDR2 are SEHNR and FQNEAQ (reference sequence). This CDR3 is built from 15 residues. The chain's CDR3 is CASSTRDRKGNTIYF. The CDR3 bases are TGTGCCAGCAGCACCCGGGACAGAAAAGGAAACACCATATATTTT.

V is TRBV5-1 and J is TRBJ2-7; no reliable D call. The CDR3 is 14 residues long. V shed 0 bases and J shed 2 bases, with 9 bases lying between them. Germline V gene data show CDR1 as SGHRS and CDR2 as YFSETQ. The CDR3 nucleotides read TGCGCCAGCAGCTTGGAAGTCAGGCCCTACGAGCAGTACTTC. Its translation is CASSLEVRPYEQYF.

The chain combines TRBV19 with TRBJ2-5; tentatively, D is TRBD2 (5 bases). The CDR3 is made up of 13 amino acids. Trimming left V 6 bases short and J 5 bases short, with 13 bases between. Germline values: CDR1 LNHDA, CDR2 SQIVND (reference sequence). CDR3 in amino acids: CASRGSGLETQYF. CDR3 in DNA: TGTGCCAGTAGAGGGAGCGGCCTGGAGACCCAGTACTTC. The variable domain in full, with the rest retrieved from reference TRBV19 and TRBJ2-5, is DGGITQSPKYLFRKEGQNVTLSCEQNLNHDAMYWYRQDPGQGLRLIYYSQIVNDFQKGDIAEGYSVSREKKESFPLTVTSAQKNPTAFYLCASRGSGLETQYFGPGTRLLVL.

The J gene is TRBJ2-7, the V gene TRBV9; 10 positions match TRBD2. Trimming at V came to 2 bases and at J to 4 bases, leaving 9 bases not matched to a gene. This CDR3 has 16 residues. In germline, CDR1 is SGDLS, CDR2 YYNGEE. The CDR3 sequence is CASSVRSGRAPYEQYF. The CDR3 bases are TGTGCCAGCAGCGTGAGAAGCGGGAGGGCCCCTTACGAGCAGTACTTC.

V is TRBV12-3 or TRBV12-4 and J is TRBJ2-2; the D gene is possibly TRBD2 (6 bases). The CDR3 sequence is 13 residues long. The ends were cut back, 4 bases at V and 6 bases at J, with 9 bases in the middle. The chain's CDR3 is CASSSGLAGELFF. The CDR3, as DNA: TGTGCCAGCAGTTCGGGACTTGCCGGGGAGCTGTTTTTT.

The V and J genes are TRBV9 and TRBJ2-2, with 14 bases aligning to TRBD2. With V trimmed by 3 bases and J by 3 bases, 4 bases remained unmatched. The CDR3 extends over 17 amino acids. Germline V gene sequence: CDR1 SGDLS, CDR2 YYNGEE. DNA of the CDR3: TGTGCCAGCAGCGCCCGACTAGCGGGAGGGGACACCGGGGAGCTGTTTTTT. Protein: CASSARLAGGDTGELFF.

The chain links TRBV10-2 to TRBJ1-1; D call uncertain. CDR1 WSHSY and CDR2 SAAADI come from the germline V gene. This CDR3 spans 12 amino acids. The V end lost 8 bases, the J end lost 0 bases, and 7 bases lay between the germline ends. As DNA, the CDR3 is TGCGCCAGCTGTCGGTTGAACACTGAAGCTTTCTTT. This translates into CASCRLNTEAFF.

The V gene is TRBV7-8, the J gene TRBJ1-2, with D possibly TRBD1 on 6 matching bases. Per germline, CDR1 SGHVS and CDR2 FQNEAQ. The ends were cut back, 5 bases at V and 2 bases at J, with 12 bases in the middle. This CDR3 contains 14 residues. CDR3 sequence (DNA): TGTGCCAGCAGCCGATCTACAGGGAACTATGGCTACACCTTC. Translating it yields CASSRSTGNYGYTF.

This chain links TRBV29-1 with TRBJ2-3; D not resolved. V was cut by 6 bases and J by 2 bases, with 9 bases left in between. This CDR3 comprises 12 residues. The V gene's germline CDR1 is SQVTM and CDR2 ANQGSEA. The CDR3 DNA follows: TGCAGCGTGCGTCCGATCACAGATACGCAGTATTTT. The encoded protein is CSVRPITDTQYF.

The chain employs TRBV10-1 and TRBJ1-3, with D perhaps TRBD1 (6 bases). Per germline, CDR1 WNHNN and CDR2 SYGVQD (reference sequence). This CDR3 contains 16 residues. V lost 0 bases, J lost 2 bases, and 11 bases lay in between. The CDR3 here is CASSESIGDTGNTIYF. The CDR3 DNA reads as TGCGCCAGCAGTGAGTCTATCGGGGACACTGGAAACACCATATATTTT.

V gene TRBV7-8 combines with J gene TRBJ2-6; D gene ambiguous. From germline, CDR1 is SGHVS and CDR2 FQNEAQ. The CDR3 has 14 residues. With 5 bases removed from V and 4 bases from J, the gap between germline ends came to 9 bases. The CDR3, as DNA: TGTGCCAGCAGCGTCGAGGCAGGGGCCAACGTCCTGACTTTC. The encoded protein is CASSVEAGANVLTF.

The genes are TRBV28 and TRBJ2-4; 9 bases are shared with TRBD1. This CDR3 has 15 amino acids. Germline V gene sequence: CDR1 MDHEN, CDR2 SYDVKM. J lost 8 bases, V lost 3 bases, and 8 bases had no gene match. The CDR3 sequence is CASSLRDRVLHIQYF. DNA for the CDR3: TGTGCCAGCAGTTTGCGGGACAGGGTTCTACACATTCAGTACTTC.

The V and J genes are TRBV19 and TRBJ1-5; 10 bases map to TRBD1. The CDR3 sequence is 16 residues long. CDR1 and CDR2 from the germline V gene are LNHDA and SQIVND (reference sequence). Unmatched junction bases numbered 7, after V lost 4 bases and J lost 4 bases. CDR3 coding DNA: TGTGCCAGTAGTAGGGGGGACAGGGGCGGAAATCAGCCCCAGCATTTT. Translating it yields CASSRGDRGGNQPQHF.

The chain combines TRBV5-1 with TRBJ2-5; a weak D match, TRBD2 (6 bases). Germline lookup yields CDR1 SGHRS and CDR2 YFSETQ. The length of the CDR3 is 16 residues. Trimming took 3 bases from V and 7 from J, leaving 22 bases between them. The CDR3 region has the DNA TGCGCCAGCAGCTCTGGAAGGGCGGGGCCCTCAGGGACCCAGTACTTC. Translated, it gives CASSSGRAGPSGTQYF.

This clone was seen once. This rearrangement joins TRBV10-3 to TRBJ1-1; D may be TRBD1 (5 bases). Germline V lookup: CDR1 ENHRY, CDR2 SYGVKD. This CDR3 is built from 12 residues. Trimming removed 10 bases from V and 3 bases from J, with 12 bases in between. The CDR3: CATRGGDTEAFF. The CDR3 nucleotides are TGTGCCACCCGGGGGGGGGACACTGAAGCTTTCTTT.

This rearrangement joins TRBV5-1 to TRBJ1-1; D is perhaps TRBD1 (5 bases). This CDR3 spans 16 amino acids. The V gene's germline CDR1 is SGHRS and CDR2 YFSETQ. With 3 bases removed from V and 0 bases from J, the gap between germline ends came to 15 bases. The CDR3 nucleotides are TGCGCCAGCAGCTCTCCTCAACAAGGGGTGAACACTGAAGCTTTCTTT. Protein sequence: CASSSPQQGVNTEAFF.